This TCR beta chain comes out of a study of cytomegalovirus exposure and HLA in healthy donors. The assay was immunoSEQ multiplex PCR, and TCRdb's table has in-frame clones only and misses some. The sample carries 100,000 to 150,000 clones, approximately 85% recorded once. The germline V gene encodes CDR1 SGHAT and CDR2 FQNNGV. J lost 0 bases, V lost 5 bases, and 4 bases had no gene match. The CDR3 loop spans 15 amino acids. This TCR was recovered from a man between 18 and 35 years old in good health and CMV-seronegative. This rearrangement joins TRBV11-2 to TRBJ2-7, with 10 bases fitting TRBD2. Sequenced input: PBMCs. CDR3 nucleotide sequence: TGTGCCAGCAGCCCCACTAGCGGGGCCTCCTACGAGCAGTACTTC. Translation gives CASSPTSGASYEQYF.